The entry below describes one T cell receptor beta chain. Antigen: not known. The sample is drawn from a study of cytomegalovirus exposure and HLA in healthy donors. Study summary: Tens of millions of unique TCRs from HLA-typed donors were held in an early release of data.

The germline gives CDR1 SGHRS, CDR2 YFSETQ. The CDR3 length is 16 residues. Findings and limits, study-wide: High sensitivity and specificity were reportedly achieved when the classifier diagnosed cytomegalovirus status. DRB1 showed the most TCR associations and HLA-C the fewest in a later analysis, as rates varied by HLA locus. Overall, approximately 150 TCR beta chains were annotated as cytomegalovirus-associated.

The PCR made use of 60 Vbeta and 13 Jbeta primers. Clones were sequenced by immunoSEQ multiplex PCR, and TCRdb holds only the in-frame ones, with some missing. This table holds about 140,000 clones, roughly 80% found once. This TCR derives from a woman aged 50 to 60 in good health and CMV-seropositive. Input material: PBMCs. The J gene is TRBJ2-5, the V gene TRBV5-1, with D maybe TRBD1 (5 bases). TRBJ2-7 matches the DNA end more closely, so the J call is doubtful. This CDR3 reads CASSLDLYQGAYEQYF. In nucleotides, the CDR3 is TGCGCCAGCAGCTTGGACCTTTATCAGGGTGCCTACGAGCAGTACTTC.